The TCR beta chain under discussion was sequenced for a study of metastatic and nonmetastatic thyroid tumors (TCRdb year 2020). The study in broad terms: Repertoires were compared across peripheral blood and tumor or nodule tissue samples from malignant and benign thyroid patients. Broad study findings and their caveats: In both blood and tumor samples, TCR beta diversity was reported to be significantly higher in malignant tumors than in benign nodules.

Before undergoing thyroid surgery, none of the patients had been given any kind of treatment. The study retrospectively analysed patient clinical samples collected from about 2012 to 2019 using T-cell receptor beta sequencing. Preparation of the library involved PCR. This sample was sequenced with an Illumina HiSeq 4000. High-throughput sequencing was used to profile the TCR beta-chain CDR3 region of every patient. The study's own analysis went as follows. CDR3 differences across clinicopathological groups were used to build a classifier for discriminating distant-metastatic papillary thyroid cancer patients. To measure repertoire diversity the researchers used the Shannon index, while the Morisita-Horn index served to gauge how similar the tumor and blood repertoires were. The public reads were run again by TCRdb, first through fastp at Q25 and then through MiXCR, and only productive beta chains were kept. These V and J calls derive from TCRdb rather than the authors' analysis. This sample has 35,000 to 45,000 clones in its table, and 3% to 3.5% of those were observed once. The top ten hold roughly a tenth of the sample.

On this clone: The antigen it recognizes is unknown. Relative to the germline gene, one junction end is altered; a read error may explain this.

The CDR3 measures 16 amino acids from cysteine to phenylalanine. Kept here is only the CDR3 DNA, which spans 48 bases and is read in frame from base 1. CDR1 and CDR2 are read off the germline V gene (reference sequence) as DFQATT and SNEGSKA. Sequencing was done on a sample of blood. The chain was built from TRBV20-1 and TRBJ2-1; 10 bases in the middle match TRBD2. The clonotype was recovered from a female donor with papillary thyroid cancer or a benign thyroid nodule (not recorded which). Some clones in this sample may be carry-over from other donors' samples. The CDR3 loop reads CSPRDLLAGDYNEQFF. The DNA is TGCAGTCCTAGAGACCTTCTAGCGGGGGACTACAATGAGCAGTTCTTC.